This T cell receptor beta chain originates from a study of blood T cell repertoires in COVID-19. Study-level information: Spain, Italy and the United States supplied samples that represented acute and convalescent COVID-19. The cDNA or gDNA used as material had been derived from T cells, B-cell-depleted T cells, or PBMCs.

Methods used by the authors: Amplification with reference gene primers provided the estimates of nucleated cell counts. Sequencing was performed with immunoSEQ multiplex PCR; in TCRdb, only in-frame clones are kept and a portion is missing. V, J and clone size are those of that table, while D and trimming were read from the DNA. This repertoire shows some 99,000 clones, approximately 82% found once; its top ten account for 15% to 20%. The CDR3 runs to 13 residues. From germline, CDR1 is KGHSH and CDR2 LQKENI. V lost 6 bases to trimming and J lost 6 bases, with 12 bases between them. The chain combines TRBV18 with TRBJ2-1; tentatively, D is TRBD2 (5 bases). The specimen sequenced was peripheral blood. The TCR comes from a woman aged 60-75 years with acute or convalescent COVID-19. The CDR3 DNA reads TGTGCCAGCTCCCTACTAGGTTTCAATGAGCAGTTCTTC. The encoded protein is CASSLLGFNEQFF.